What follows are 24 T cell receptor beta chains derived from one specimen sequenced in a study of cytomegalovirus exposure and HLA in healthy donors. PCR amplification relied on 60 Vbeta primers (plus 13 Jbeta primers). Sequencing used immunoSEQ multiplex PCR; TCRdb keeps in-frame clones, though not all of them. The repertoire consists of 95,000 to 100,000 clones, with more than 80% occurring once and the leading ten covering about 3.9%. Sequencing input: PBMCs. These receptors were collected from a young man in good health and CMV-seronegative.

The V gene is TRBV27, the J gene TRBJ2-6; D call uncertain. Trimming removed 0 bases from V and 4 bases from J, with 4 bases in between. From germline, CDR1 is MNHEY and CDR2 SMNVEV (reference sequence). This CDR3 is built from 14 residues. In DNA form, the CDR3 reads TGTGCCAGCAGTTTATCGCAGGGGGCCAACGTCCTGACTTTC. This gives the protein CASSLSQGANVLTF.

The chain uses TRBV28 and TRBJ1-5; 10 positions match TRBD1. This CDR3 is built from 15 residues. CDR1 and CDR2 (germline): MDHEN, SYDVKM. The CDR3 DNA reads TGTGCTAGCTCCCTCGGGACAGGGGACGACCAGCCCCAGCATTTT. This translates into CASSLGTGDDQPQHF.

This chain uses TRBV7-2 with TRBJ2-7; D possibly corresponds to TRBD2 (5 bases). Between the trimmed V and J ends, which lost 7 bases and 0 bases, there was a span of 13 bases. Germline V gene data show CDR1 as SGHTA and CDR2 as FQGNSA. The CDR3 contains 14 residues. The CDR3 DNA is TGTGCCAGCAAAAAAAGCGGAAGCTCCTACGAGCAGTACTTC. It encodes CASKKSGSSYEQYF.

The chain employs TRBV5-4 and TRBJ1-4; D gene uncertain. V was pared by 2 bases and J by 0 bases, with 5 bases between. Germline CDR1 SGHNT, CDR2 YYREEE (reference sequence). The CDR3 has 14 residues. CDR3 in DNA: TGTGCCAGCAGCTTCTTCTCAACTAATGAAAAACTGTTTTTT. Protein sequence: CASSFFSTNEKLFF.

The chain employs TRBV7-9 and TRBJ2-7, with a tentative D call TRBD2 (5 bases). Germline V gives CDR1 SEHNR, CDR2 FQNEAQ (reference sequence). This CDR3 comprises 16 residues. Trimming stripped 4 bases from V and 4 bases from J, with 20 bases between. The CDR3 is CASSSYSGFKLYEQYF. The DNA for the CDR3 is TGTGCCAGCAGCTCTTATTCGGGGTTCAAGTTATACGAGCAGTACTTC.

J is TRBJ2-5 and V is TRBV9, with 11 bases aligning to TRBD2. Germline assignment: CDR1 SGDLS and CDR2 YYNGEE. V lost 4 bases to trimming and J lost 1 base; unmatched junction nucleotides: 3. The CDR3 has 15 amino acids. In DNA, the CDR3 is TGTGCCAGCAGCCCTAGCGGGAGGTCCCAAGAGACCCAGTACTTC. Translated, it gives CASSPSGRSQETQYF.

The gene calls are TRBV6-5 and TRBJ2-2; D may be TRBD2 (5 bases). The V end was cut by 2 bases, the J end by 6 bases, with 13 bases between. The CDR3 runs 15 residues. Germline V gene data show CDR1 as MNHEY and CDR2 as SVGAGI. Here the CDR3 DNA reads TGTGCCAGCAGTTACAGGTCTAGCTATGCCGGGGAGCTGTTTTTT. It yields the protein CASSYRSSYAGELFF.

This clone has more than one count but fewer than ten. The CDR3 protein is CASSVGGQGGYNEQFF. Here the CDR3 DNA reads TGTGCCAGCAGCGTCGGCGGACAGGGGGGTTACAATGAGCAGTTCTTC. This chain connects TRBV9 to TRBJ2-1; 10 bases agree with TRBD1. CDR1 and CDR2 from the germline V gene are SGDLS and YYNGEE. There are 16 residues in the CDR3. The junction had 6 bases not matched to a gene; V was cut back by 2 bases and J by 4 bases. Filled out from reference TRBV9 and TRBJ2-1, the complete variable domain reads DSGVTQTPKHLITATGQRVTLRCSPRSGDLSVYWYQQSLDQGLQFLIQYYNGEERAKGNILERFSAQQFPDLHSELNLSSLELGDSALYFCASSVGGQGGYNEQFFGPGTRLTVL.

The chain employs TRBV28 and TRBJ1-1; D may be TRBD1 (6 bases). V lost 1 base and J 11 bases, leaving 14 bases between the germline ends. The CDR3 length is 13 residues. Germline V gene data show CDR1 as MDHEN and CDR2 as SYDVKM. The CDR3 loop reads CASSLSIRGRAFF. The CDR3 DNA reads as TGTGCCAGCAGTTTATCGATCAGGGGTCGGGCTTTCTTT.

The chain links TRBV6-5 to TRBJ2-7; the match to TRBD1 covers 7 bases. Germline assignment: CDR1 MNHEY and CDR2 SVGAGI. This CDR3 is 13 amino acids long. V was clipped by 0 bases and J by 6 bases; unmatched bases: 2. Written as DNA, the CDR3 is TGTGCCAGCAGTTACTCCAGGGACAGCGAGCAGTACTTC. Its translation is CASSYSRDSEQYF.

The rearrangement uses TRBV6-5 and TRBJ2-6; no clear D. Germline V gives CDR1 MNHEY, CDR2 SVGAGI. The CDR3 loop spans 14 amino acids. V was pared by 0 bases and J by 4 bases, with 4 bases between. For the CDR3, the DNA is TGTGCCAGCAGTTACTCTGGCGGGGCCAACGTCCTGACTTTC. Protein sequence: CASSYSGGANVLTF.

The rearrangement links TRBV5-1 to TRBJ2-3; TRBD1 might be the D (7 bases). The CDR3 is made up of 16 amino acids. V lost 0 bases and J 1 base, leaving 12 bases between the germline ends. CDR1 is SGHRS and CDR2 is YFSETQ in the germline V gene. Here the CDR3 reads CASSLGTGGGTDTQYF. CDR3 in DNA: TGCGCCAGCAGCTTGGGGACAGGAGGGGGCACAGATACGCAGTATTTT.

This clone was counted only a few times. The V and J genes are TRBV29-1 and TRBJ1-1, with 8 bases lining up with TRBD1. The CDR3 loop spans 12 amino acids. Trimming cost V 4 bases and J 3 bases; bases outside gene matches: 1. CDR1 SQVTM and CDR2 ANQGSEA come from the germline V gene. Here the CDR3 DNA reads TGCAGCGTTGGGACAGGGTACACTGAAGCTTTCTTT. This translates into CSVGTGYTEAFF.

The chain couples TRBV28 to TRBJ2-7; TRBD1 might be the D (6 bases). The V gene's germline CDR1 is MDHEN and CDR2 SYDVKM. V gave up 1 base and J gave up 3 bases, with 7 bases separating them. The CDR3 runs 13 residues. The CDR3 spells CASSLSGVYEQYF. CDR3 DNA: TGTGCCAGCAGTTTATCAGGGGTCTACGAGCAGTACTTC.

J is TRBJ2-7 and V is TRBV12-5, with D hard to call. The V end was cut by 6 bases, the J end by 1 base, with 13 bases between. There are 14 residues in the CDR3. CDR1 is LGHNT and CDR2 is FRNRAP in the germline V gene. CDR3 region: CASGRPVGSYEQYF. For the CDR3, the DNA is TGTGCTAGTGGCCGCCCGGTCGGGTCCTACGAGCAGTACTTC.

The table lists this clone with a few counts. Here the CDR3 DNA reads TGTGCCAGCACCCACAGGGGAGCTAATGAAAAACTGTTTTTT. Its translation is CASTHRGANEKLFF. The rearrangement joins TRBV25-1 to TRBJ1-4, with 7 bases aligning to TRBD1. CDR3 length: 14 amino acids. Losses at the gene ends were 7 bases for V and 3 bases for J; bases not matched to a gene: 5. The germline V gene has CDR1 MGHDK and CDR2 SYGVNS.

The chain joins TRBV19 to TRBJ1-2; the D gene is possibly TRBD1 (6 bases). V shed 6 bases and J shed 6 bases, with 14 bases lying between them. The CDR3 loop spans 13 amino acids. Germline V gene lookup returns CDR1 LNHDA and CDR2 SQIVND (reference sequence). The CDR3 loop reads CASRRQVGDGYTF. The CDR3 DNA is TGTGCCAGTAGAAGACAGGTCGGGGATGGCTACACCTTC.

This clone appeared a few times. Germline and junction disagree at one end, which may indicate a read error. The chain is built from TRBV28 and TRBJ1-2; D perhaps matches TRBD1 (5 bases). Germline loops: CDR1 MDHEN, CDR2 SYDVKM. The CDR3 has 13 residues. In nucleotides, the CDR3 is TGTGCCAGCAGAGAAACATCAGGGTCCCAGCTGCGGTTC. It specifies CASRETSGSQLRF.

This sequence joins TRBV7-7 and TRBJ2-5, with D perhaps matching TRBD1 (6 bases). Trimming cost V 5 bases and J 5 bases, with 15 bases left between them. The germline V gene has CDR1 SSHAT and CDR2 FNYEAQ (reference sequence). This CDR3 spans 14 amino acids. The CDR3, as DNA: TGTGCCAGCAGCGAAGAGGACAGCATGGAGACCCAGTACTTC. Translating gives CASSEEDSMETQYF.

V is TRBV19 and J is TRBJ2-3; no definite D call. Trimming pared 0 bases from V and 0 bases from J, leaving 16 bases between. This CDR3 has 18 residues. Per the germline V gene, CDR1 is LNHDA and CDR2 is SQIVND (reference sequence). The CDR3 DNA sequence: TGTGCCAGTAGTATAGATAGTGTGCGGAGCCCTAGCACAGATACGCAGTATTTT. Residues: CASSIDSVRSPSTDTQYF.

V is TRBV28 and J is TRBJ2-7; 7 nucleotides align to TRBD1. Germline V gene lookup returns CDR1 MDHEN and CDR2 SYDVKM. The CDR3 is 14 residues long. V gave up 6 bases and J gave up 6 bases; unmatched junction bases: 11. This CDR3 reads CASSLKDRAGEQYF. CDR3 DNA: TGTGCCAGCAGCCTGAAAGACAGGGCGGGCGAGCAGTACTTC. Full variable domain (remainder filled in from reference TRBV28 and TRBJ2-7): DVKVTQSSRYLVKRTGEKVFLECVQDMDHENMFWYRQDPGLGLRLIYFSYDVKMKEKGDIPEGYSVSREKKERFSLILESASTNQTSMYLCASSLKDRAGEQYFGPGTRLTVT.

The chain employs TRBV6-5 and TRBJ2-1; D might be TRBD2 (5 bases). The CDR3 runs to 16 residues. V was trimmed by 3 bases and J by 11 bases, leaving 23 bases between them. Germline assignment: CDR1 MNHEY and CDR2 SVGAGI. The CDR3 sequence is CASSYQTISPGFKQFF. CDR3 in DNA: TGTGCCAGCAGTTATCAGACTATATCCCCCGGCTTCAAGCAGTTCTTC.

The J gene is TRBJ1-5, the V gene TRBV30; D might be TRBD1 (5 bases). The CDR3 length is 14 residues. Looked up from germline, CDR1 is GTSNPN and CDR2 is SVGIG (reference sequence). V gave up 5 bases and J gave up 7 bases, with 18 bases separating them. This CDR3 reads CAWARDGEVQPQHF. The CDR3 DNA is TGTGCCTGGGCCCGGGACGGGGAGGTACAGCCCCAGCATTTT.

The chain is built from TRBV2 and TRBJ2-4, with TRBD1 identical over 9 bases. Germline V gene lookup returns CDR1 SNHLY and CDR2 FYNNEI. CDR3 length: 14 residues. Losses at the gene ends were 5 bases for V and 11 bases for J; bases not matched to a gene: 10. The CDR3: CASSTGQGYQVQYF. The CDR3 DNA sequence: TGTGCCAGCAGTACGGGACAGGGATACCAGGTTCAGTACTTC.